Included here is one T cell receptor beta chain sequence, with context. This sample was included in a study of shared clonotypes between healthy human individuals. In the naive CD8 group, cells lacked CD45RO and were positively selected for CCR7, so terminally differentiated effector memory CD45RA+ cells were left out. Profiling relied on immunoSEQ multiplex PCR, and the TCRdb table lists in-frame clones only, not all of them. Found here are about 2 million clones, about 95% of them singletons; the top ten hold 1.1%. This CDR3 region has 15 residues. The V gene lost 6 bases and the J gene lost 2 bases, with 17 bases spanning the gap. Germline V gene sequence: CDR1 MNHEY, CDR2 SVGAGI.

This chain connects TRBV6-5 to TRBJ2-7; no reliable D call. This receptor was taken from a man aged 18 to 35 in good health. Input material: naive CD8+ T cells sorted from blood. Written as DNA, the CDR3 is TGTGCCAGCAGCCGTGACAACTCCAATCCCTACGAGCAGTACTTC. It yields the protein CASSRDNSNPYEQYF.